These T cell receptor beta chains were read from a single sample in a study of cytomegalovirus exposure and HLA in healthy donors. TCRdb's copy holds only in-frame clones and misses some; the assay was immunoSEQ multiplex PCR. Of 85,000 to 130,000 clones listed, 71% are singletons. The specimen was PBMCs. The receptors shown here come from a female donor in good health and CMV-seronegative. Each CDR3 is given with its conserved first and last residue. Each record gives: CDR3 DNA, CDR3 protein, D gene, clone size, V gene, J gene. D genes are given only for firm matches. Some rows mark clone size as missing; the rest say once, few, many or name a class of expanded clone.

TGTGCCAGCAGCCTTGCGGGGACAGCGGTCTACGAGCAGTACTTC	CASSLAGTAVYEQYF	.	.	TRBV27	TRBJ2-7
TGCGCCAGCAGCTTGGTGGCAGGACTAGGGTACGAGCAGTACTTC	CASSLVAGLGYEQYF	TRBD2	.	TRBV5-1	TRBJ2-7
TGTGCCAGCAGCCACTGGACAGGGGGAGATAGCAATCAGCCCCAGCATTTT	CASSHWTGGDSNQPQHF	TRBD1	.	TRBV5-8	TRBJ1-5
TGTGCCAGCAGCGCTATAGGAATCGCGGGAGGCTACAATGAGCAGTTCTTC	CASSAIGIAGGYNEQFF	TRBD2	.	TRBV4-2	TRBJ2-1
TGTGCCAGGGGACTAGCGGGAGCGAACACCGGGGAGCTGTTTTTT	CARGLAGANTGELFF	TRBD2	few	TRBV30	TRBJ2-2
TGCGCCAGCAGCACGGGACAGGGAATACAAGAGACCCAGTACTTC	CASSTGQGIQETQYF	TRBD1	.	TRBV5-1	TRBJ2-5
TGTGCCAGCAGCCAAGACAGGGAAAGTTCGGGGGGATCCGAGCAGTACTTC	CASSQDRESSGGSEQYF	TRBD2	once	TRBV4-2	TRBJ2-7
TGTGCCAGCAGCTTAACGTTGGGTCAGGGGCCAACAGATACGCAGTATTTT	CASSLTLGQGPTDTQYF	.	once	TRBV11-2	TRBJ2-3
TGTGCCAGCAGCTCGCGCCAGGGGACGCTAAACTATGGCTACACCTTC	CASSSRQGTLNYGYTF	.	.	TRBV7-9	TRBJ1-2
TGTGCCAGCAGCCCCCGGAGGACTAGCGGTGCTGTCGAGCAGTTCTTC	CASSPRRTSGAVEQFF	TRBD2	.	TRBV27	TRBJ2-1
TGTGCCACCAGCAGATCGGGGGAGTTAATCGGGGAGCTGTTTTTT	CATSRSGELIGELFF	.	.	TRBV15	TRBJ2-2
TGTGCCAGCAGTTTGTCGGGGGATACGCAGTATTTT	CASSLSGDTQYF	.	.	TRBV27	TRBJ2-3
TGCAGCGCCTCAATTGACAGGGTGGCCGGCTACACCTTC	CSASIDRVAGYTF	TRBD1	.	TRBV29-1	TRBJ1-2
TGTGCCAGCAGTTTACGGGGAGCACAGGGGATCCACGAGCAGTACTTC	CASSLRGAQGIHEQYF	TRBD1	.	TRBV27	TRBJ2-7
TGTGCCAGCAGCCCGTCGGGACAGGGGGACTACGAGCAGTACTTC	CASSPSGQGDYEQYF	TRBD1	.	TRBV9	TRBJ2-7
TGTGCCAGCGATTGGAGCGGGGGAGACACCGGGGAGCTGTTTTTT	CASDWSGGDTGELFF	TRBD2	few	TRBV2	TRBJ2-2
TGCGCCAGCAGCTTAGGGGACACAGATACGCAGTATTTT	CASSLGDTDTQYF	.	once	TRBV5-1	TRBJ2-3
TGTGCCAGCTATTCTCTCAGCTCCTACGAGCAGTACTTC	CASYSLSSYEQYF	.	.	TRBV6-5	TRBJ2-7
TGTGCCAGCAGCTTGGGGCTAGCGGGAGTAATGCAGTTCTTC	CASSLGLAGVMQFF	TRBD2	few	TRBV5-4	TRBJ2-1
TGCGCCAGCAGCTTGGCCGGACTAGGGAAGCTCCAAGAGACCCAGTACTTC	CASSLAGLGKLQETQYF	TRBD2	.	TRBV5-1	TRBJ2-5
TGTGCCAGCAGTGAATGGGCTAGCGGGAAGGTTGAGACCCAGTACTTC	CASSEWASGKVETQYF	TRBD2	.	TRBV25-1	TRBJ2-5
TGTGCCAGCATAAGCGCGGGAGGATTACACACAGATACGCAGTATTTT	CASISAGGLHTDTQYF	TRBD2	.	TRBV7-2	TRBJ2-3
TGCGCCAGCAGTCAATCTGTGGGCAGGGCCGGGAATCAGCCCCAGCATTTT	CASSQSVGRAGNQPQHF	.	.	TRBV23-1	TRBJ1-5
TGTGCCAGCAGTTTTGGGACAGGGGATTACGAGCAGTACTTC	CASSFGTGDYEQYF	TRBD1	few	TRBV28	TRBJ2-7
TGCGCCACCACTCGACAGGGGGCGAGCAATCAGCCCCAGCATTTT	CATTRQGASNQPQHF	TRBD1	.	TRBV10-2	TRBJ1-5
TGTGCCAGCAGCTTGCCTAACAGGCTGGACGAGCAGTACTTC	CASSLPNRLDEQYF	.	.	TRBV5-5	TRBJ2-7
TGTGCCAGCAGCTTAGCGGACCCACTCGAGGGGCAGTATTTT	CASSLADPLEGQYF	.	.	TRBV7-8	TRBJ2-3
TGTGCCAGCACCTGGGGCAATTCTGATAGTGAAGCTTTCTTT	CASTWGNSDSEAFF	.	.	TRBV7-9	TRBJ1-1
TGTGCCAGCAGCACGCCGGAGAGGGGAGGGACCGGGGAGCTGTTTTTT	CASSTPERGGTGELFF	TRBD2	.	TRBV9	TRBJ2-2
TGTGCCAGTAGTATTCATCGGGGGAATGCCGGGGAGCTGTTTTTT	CASSIHRGNAGELFF	.	.	TRBV19	TRBJ2-2
TGTGCCAGCAGCGCGTCGGGACTCCAGAACGGGGAGCTGTTTTTT	CASSASGLQNGELFF	.	.	TRBV11-3	TRBJ2-2
TGCGCCAGCAGCCAAGTGGGCCGGGGGGTCACAGATACGCAGTATTTT	CASSQVGRGVTDTQYF	TRBD2	.	TRBV4-1	TRBJ2-3
TGCAGCACTAGAGGAGCCAACCAAGAGACCCAGTACTTC	CSTRGANQETQYF	.	.	TRBV29-1	TRBJ2-5
TGCGCCAGCAGCTTGGGAGCGGGGGCCCCTGGGGCCAACGTCCTGACTTTC	CASSLGAGAPGANVLTF	TRBD2	.	TRBV5-1	TRBJ2-6
TGCGCCAGCAGCCAAGAGATGACAGGTACCCACGGTGAGCAGTTCTTC	CASSQEMTGTHGEQFF	.	.	TRBV4-3	TRBJ2-1
TGTGCCAGCCTCCGAGACAGGGATGAAAAACTGTTTTTT	CASLRDRDEKLFF	TRBD1	.	TRBV2	TRBJ1-4
TGTGCCAGTAGAACGGGACAGCTTAATCAGCCCCAGCATTTT	CASRTGQLNQPQHF	TRBD1	.	TRBV19	TRBJ1-5
TGTGCCTGGACGGGGTTGGGAAATGAAAAACTGTTTTTT	CAWTGLGNEKLFF	.	.	TRBV30	TRBJ1-4
TGTGCCAGCAGCGTAGCACGGGAGGCCCCCACAGATACGCAGTATTTT	CASSVAREAPTDTQYF	TRBD2	.	TRBV9	TRBJ2-3
TGCAGCGTTGATAGAGGACGGGGGGGCGTTTTCTTT	CSVDRGRGGVFF	.	.	TRBV29-1	TRBJ1-1
TGTGCCAGCAGCGGACCGGGACTCCGAGCACAGACCCAGTACTTC	CASSGPGLRAQTQYF	.	.	TRBV14	TRBJ2-5
TGCGCCAGCAGCACCCGCGAAGGGGGCTCTGGCAATGAGCAGTTCTTC	CASSTREGGSGNEQFF	TRBD1	.	TRBV5-1	TRBJ2-1
TGCGCCAGCAGCTTGTGGGCCGGTGATGGCTACACCTTC	CASSLWAGDGYTF	.	.	TRBV5-1	TRBJ1-2
TGTGCCTGGAGTATGGGGACAGGGGGCCGGAACACCGGGGAGCTGTTTTTT	CAWSMGTGGRNTGELFF	TRBD1	.	TRBV30	TRBJ2-2